The 24 T cell receptor beta chains below all came from one sample that was sequenced in a study of blood T cell repertoires in COVID-19. Some clones are missing from TCRdb's copy, which holds only in-frame ones; the method was immunoSEQ multiplex PCR. The top ten clones hold under 35% of a sample with approximately 13,000 clones, around 83% of them seen once. Material for sequencing was peripheral blood. Source of these receptors: a man between 50 and 59 years old with active COVID-19.

This chain uses TRBV28 with TRBJ2-1, with TRBD1 matching over 11 bases. The CDR3 length is 13 residues. CDR1 MDHEN and CDR2 SYDVKM come from the germline V gene. V lost 6 bases to trimming and J lost 8 bases; unmatched junction nucleotides: 3. In DNA form, the CDR3 reads TGTGCCAGCAGAAGGACAGGGGGCGATGAGCAGTTCTTC. Its protein is CASRRTGGDEQFF.

This clone was recorded once. This chain joins TRBV11-3 and TRBJ2-2; 10 bases align to TRBD1. V was pared by 3 bases and J by 6 bases, with 7 bases of the junction left unmatched. CDR3 length: 16 residues. Germline V lookup: CDR1 SGHNT, CDR2 YENEEA. In DNA, the CDR3 is TGTGCCAGCAGCTTTGCCGGGACAGGGGCCCCCGGGGAGCTGTTTTTT. Its translation is CASSFAGTGAPGELFF.

DNA of the CDR3: TGTGCCAGCAGCCAAGATCCGTACGAGCAGTACTTC. Protein product: CASSQDPYEQYF. The gene calls are TRBV14 and TRBJ2-7; no firm D call. V was clipped by 0 bases and J by 4 bases, with 4 bases between them. Germline V CDR1 and CDR2: SGHDN, FVKESK. The CDR3 contains 12 residues.

V usage is TRBV13 and J usage is TRBJ1-2, with D hard to call. Germline V gene lookup returns CDR1 PRHDT and CDR2 FYEKMQ (reference sequence). The CDR3 runs 13 residues. V was pared by 4 bases and J by 4 bases, with 10 bases between. The CDR3 protein is CASSSRQAYGYTF. As DNA, the CDR3 is TGTGCCAGCAGCTCGCGACAAGCCTATGGCTACACCTTC.

The chain employs TRBV27 and TRBJ2-7, with D hard to call. Trimming took off 1 base at V and 0 bases at J, with 4 bases between the two ends. Per the germline V gene, CDR1 is MNHEY and CDR2 is SMNVEV (reference sequence). This CDR3 spans 13 amino acids. DNA for the CDR3: TGTGCCAGCAGTTTATACTCCTCCTACGAGCAGTACTTC. Its protein product is CASSLYSSYEQYF.

J is TRBJ2-1 and V is TRBV6-2 or TRBV6-3, with 11 bases identical to TRBD2. The CDR3 is 17 amino acids. The germline gives CDR1 MNHEY, CDR2 SVGEGT. The J segment lost 3 bases and the V segment lost 2 bases, leaving 6 bases of the junction unmatched. The chain's CDR3 is CASSYRIAGGVYNEQFF. CDR3 DNA: TGTGCCAGCAGTTACCGTATAGCGGGAGGGGTCTACAATGAGCAGTTCTTC.

The rearrangement joins TRBV6-5 to TRBJ2-3, with D unclear. V was trimmed by 4 bases and J by 0 bases, leaving 8 bases between them. This CDR3 region has 14 residues. CDR1 is MNHEY, CDR2 SVGAGI, per germline. The DNA of the CDR3 is TGTGCCAGCAGTTTAGTTGGTAGCACAGATACGCAGTATTTT. As protein: CASSLVGSTDTQYF.

This rearrangement joins TRBV19 to TRBJ1-1; 10 bases agree with TRBD1. From germline, CDR1 is LNHDA and CDR2 SQIVND (reference sequence). V dropped 10 bases and J dropped 3; count of bases not matched to a gene: 8. The CDR3 has 14 residues. The CDR3 loop reads CATTWGTGDTEAFF. The CDR3 DNA sequence: TGTGCCACCACTTGGGGGACAGGGGACACTGAAGCTTTCTTT. The full variable domain, rest sourced from reference TRBV19 and TRBJ1-1, is DGGITQSPKYLFRKEGQNVTLSCEQNLNHDAMYWYRQDPGQGLRLIYYSQIVNDFQKGDIAEGYSVSREKKESFPLTVTSAQKNPTAFYLCATTWGTGDTEAFFGQGTRLTVV.

This chain links TRBV30 with TRBJ1-5, with TRBD1 identical over 11 bases. Germline V CDR1 and CDR2: GTSNPN, SVGIG (reference sequence). V shed 0 bases, J shed 3 bases, and the junction held 16 bases outside the gene matches. The CDR3 consists of 20 residues. CDR3 loop: CAWSVLNVGAGQGANQPQHF. In DNA, the CDR3 is TGTGCCTGGAGTGTACTTAACGTAGGAGCAGGACAGGGGGCCAATCAGCCCCAGCATTTT.

The chain employs TRBV30 and TRBJ2-7; 7 nucleotides match TRBD2. This CDR3 contains 13 residues. V was clipped by 4 bases and J by 0 bases; unmatched bases: 3. The germline V gene encodes CDR1 GTSNPN and CDR2 SVGIG (reference sequence). As DNA, the CDR3 is TGTGCCTGGACGGGCGGGAGCTCCTACGAGCAGTACTTC. It codes for CAWTGGSSYEQYF.

V and J are TRBV19 and TRBJ1-1; no clear D. CDR1 and CDR2 from the germline V gene are LNHDA and SQIVND (reference sequence). The V end was cut by 0 bases, the J end by 0 bases, with 11 bases between. This CDR3 contains 16 residues. The CDR3 sequence is CASSIDGEAVNTEAFF. DNA of the CDR3: TGTGCCAGTAGTATAGATGGGGAGGCCGTGAACACTGAAGCTTTCTTT.

Only a few counts were recorded for this clone. V gene TRBV24-1 combines with J gene TRBJ2-1, with 12 bases lining up with TRBD2. Losses at the gene ends were 5 bases for V and 5 bases for J; bases not matched to a gene: 15. The CDR3 sequence is 19 residues long. Germline V gene sequence: CDR1 KGHDR, CDR2 SFDVKD. The CDR3 DNA reads as TGTGCCACCAGTGTCAGGTCTAGCGGGAGGGCCGGACGAGACAATGAGCAGTTCTTC. Translation: CATSVRSSGRAGRDNEQFF.

The table lists this clone with a few counts. The chain joins TRBV27 to TRBJ1-3; D not resolved. V dropped 6 bases and J dropped 3 bases, with 3 bases sitting between them. This CDR3 region has 11 residues. CDR1 and CDR2 from the germline V gene are MNHEY and SMNVEV (reference sequence). The DNA for the CDR3 is TGTGCCAGCAGACTTGGAAACACCATATATTTT. Its protein is CASRLGNTIYF.

This clone is medium-sized. V gene TRBV7-4 combines with J gene TRBJ2-1, with 11 bases matching TRBD2. Trimming removed 1 base from V and 5 bases from J; junction bases left unmatched: 7. Per germline, CDR1 SGHVT and CDR2 SQSDAQ. This CDR3 comprises 17 residues. The CDR3 DNA reads as TGTGCCAGCAGCTTAGTCAACACTAGCGGGGGAAACAATGAGCAGTTCTTC. It codes for CASSLVNTSGGNNEQFF.

This chain uses TRBV5-6 with TRBJ1-1, with D perhaps matching TRBD1 (6 bases). The ends were cut back, 1 base at V and 4 bases at J, with 11 bases in the middle. Germline-derived CDR1 and CDR2 are SGHDT and YYEEEE. The CDR3 spans 14 residues. In nucleotides, the CDR3 is TGTGCCAGCAGCTTGTTACAGGGTGGCACTGAAGCTTTCTTT. It is translated as CASSLLQGGTEAFF. The full variable domain, with the rest looked up from reference TRBV5-6 and TRBJ1-1, is DAGVTQSPTHLIKTRGQQVTLRCSPKSGHDTVSWYQQALGQGPQFIFQYYEEEERQRGNFPDRFSGHQFPNYSSELNVNALLLGDSALYLCASSLLQGGTEAFFGQGTRLTVV.

The chain employs TRBV27 and TRBJ2-7, with 8 positions matching TRBD2. CDR1 is MNHEY and CDR2 is SMNVEV in the germline V gene (reference sequence). V lost 5 bases and J lost 9; bases outside the gene matches: 15. The CDR3 runs to 15 residues. The CDR3 nucleotides are TGTGCCAGCAGTGACGGGACTAGTGGGAACAATAGGCAGTACTTC. Protein: CASSDGTSGNNRQYF.

The V call is TRBV27, the J call TRBJ1-5, with D possibly TRBD1 on 5 matching bases. V gave up 0 bases and J gave up 4 bases, with 10 bases separating them. The CDR3 has 15 residues. Germline CDR1 MNHEY, CDR2 SMNVEV (reference sequence). The DNA of the CDR3 is TGTGCCAGCAGTTTATCCAGGGCGGGAAATCAGCCCCAGCATTTT. Translated, it gives CASSLSRAGNQPQHF.

The rearrangement uses TRBV5-6 and TRBJ2-3; no definite D call. Germline CDR1 SGHDT, CDR2 YYEEEE. The CDR3 is 12 residues long. V was clipped by 1 base and J by 3 bases, with 3 bases between them. Written as DNA, the CDR3 is TGTGCCAGCAGCTTGCGGACAGATACGCAGTATTTT. This sequence encodes CASSLRTDTQYF.

This chain joins TRBV6-2 or TRBV6-3 and TRBJ2-1, with 9 bases aligning to TRBD2. Trimming cost V 6 bases and J 5 bases; bases outside gene matches: 17. CDR1 is MNHEY, CDR2 SVGEGT, per germline. This CDR3 has 18 residues. The DNA of the CDR3 is TGTGCCAGCAGCCTTAGCCGACCCCTAGCGGGATTGAACAATGAGCAGTTCTTC. This sequence encodes CASSLSRPLAGLNNEQFF.

The V and J genes are TRBV5-1 and TRBJ2-1; maybe TRBD2 (5 bases). Germline V gene sequence: CDR1 SGHRS, CDR2 YFSETQ. Between the trimmed V and J ends, which lost 3 bases and 0 bases, there was a span of 13 bases. There are 16 residues in the CDR3. The CDR3 DNA reads TGCGCCAGCAGCTCCTACGACTATCCCTCCTACAATGAGCAGTTCTTC. It yields the protein CASSSYDYPSYNEQFF.

The chain is built from TRBV28 and TRBJ1-3; 8 bases are a match to TRBD1. After removal of 6 bases from V and 4 bases from J, the junction contained 11 bases not matched to a gene. The length of the CDR3 is 16 residues. Germline V gene sequence: CDR1 MDHEN, CDR2 SYDVKM. For the CDR3, the DNA is TGTGCCAGCAGGGGAGTATCGGACAGGGAGGGAAACACCATATATTTT. Encoded protein: CASRGVSDREGNTIYF. The full variable domain, completed using reference TRBV28 and TRBJ1-3, is DVKVTQSSRYLVKRTGEKVFLECVQDMDHENMFWYRQDPGLGLRLIYFSYDVKMKEKGDIPEGYSVSREKKERFSLILESASTNQTSMYLCASRGVSDREGNTIYFGEGSWLTVV.

The V call is TRBV19, the J call TRBJ2-5; perhaps TRBD2 as D (5 bases). Germline-derived CDR1 and CDR2 are LNHDA and SQIVND (reference sequence). Trimming removed 3 bases at V and 2 bases at J, with 7 bases between. The CDR3 has 13 residues. CDR3 residues: CASSIWTQETQYF. CDR3 bases: TGTGCCAGTAGTATTTGGACTCAAGAGACCCAGTACTTC.

The gene calls are TRBV10-3 and TRBJ1-1, with 11 bases matching TRBD1. Losses at the gene ends were 2 bases for V and 4 bases for J; bases not matched to a gene: 6. Germline CDR1 and CDR2: ENHRY and SYGVKD. This CDR3 contains 16 residues. The CDR3 sequence: CAISEVDRGRGTEAFF. The CDR3 region has the DNA TGTGCCATCAGTGAGGTGGACAGGGGGCGGGGCACTGAAGCTTTCTTT.

CDR3 sequence (DNA): TGTGCCAGCAGGTCAACGGACAGGCCTTTTTACGAGCAGTACTTC. Amino acid sequence: CASRSTDRPFYEQYF. The V and J genes are TRBV3-1 (or the pseudogene TRBV3-2) and TRBJ2-7; 7 bases align to TRBD1. The CDR3 spans 15 residues. Trimming cost V 6 bases and J 4 bases; bases outside gene matches: 12. Looked up from germline, CDR1 is LGHDT and CDR2 is YNNKEL (reference sequence).